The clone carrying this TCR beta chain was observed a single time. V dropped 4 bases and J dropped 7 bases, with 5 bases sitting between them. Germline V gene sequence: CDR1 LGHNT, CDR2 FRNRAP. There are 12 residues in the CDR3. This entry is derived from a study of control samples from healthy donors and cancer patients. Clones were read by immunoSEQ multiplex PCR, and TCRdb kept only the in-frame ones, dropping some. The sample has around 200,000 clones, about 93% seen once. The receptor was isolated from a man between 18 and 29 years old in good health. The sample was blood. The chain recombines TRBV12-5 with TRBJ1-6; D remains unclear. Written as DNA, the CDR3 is TGTGCTAGTGGTTCTTCAAATTCACCCCTCCACTTT. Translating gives CASGSSNSPLHF.